This TCR beta chain emerged from a study of OX40 agonist ivuxolimab in advanced cancers. Across the study: Patients enrolled in dose escalation were diagnosed with hepatocellular carcinoma, melanoma, renal cell or head and neck cancer.

This CDR3 spans 14 amino acids. V shed 2 bases and J shed 6 bases, with 10 bases lying between them. Germline V gene sequence: CDR1 KGHSY, CDR2 FQNENV. Some clones are missing from TCRdb's copy, which holds only in-frame ones; the method was immunoSEQ multiplex PCR. The table lists approximately 70,000 clones, around 88% of them singletons. In its sample, this clone was seen a few times. This receptor was obtained from an adult with an advanced solid tumor such as melanoma, head and neck, liver or kidney cancer. The chain combines TRBV16 with TRBJ2-2; possibly TRBD1 or TRBD2 for D (5 bases each). The starting material was CD4+ or CD8+ T cells sorted from blood, obtained in a trial of the OX40 agonist ivuxolimab. CDR3 nucleotides: TGTGCCAGCAGCCAAGTCTGGGGACCCGGGGAGCTGTTTTTT. Translating gives CASSQVWGPGELFF. The variable domain in full, completed from reference TRBV16 and TRBJ2-2, reads GEEVAQTPKHLVRGEGQKAKLYCAPIKGHSYVFWYQQVLKNEFKFLISFQNENVFDETGMPKERFSAKCLPNSPCSLEIQATKLEDSAVYFCASSQVWGPGELFFGEGSRLTVL.